This TCR beta chain was identified during a study of T cell changes during pregnancy in multiple sclerosis. Profiling relied on immunoSEQ multiplex PCR, and the TCRdb table lists in-frame clones only, not all of them. The sample lists 78,000 or so clones; about 91% were seen once. This CDR3 is 15 amino acids long. The germline V and J ends were trimmed by 4 bases and 1 base, with 14 bases remaining between them. The germline V gene has CDR1 SEHNR and CDR2 FQNEAQ (reference sequence). The receptor comes from a female donor with multiple sclerosis, enrolled in a pregnancy study. The chain joins TRBV7-9 to TRBJ2-7, with D possibly matching TRBD2 (5 bases). Material: peripheral blood, obtained before pregnancy. The CDR3 spells CASSSGSLRSYEQYF. DNA of the CDR3: TGTGCCAGCAGCTCGGGGTCGCTAAGATCCTACGAGCAGTACTTC.